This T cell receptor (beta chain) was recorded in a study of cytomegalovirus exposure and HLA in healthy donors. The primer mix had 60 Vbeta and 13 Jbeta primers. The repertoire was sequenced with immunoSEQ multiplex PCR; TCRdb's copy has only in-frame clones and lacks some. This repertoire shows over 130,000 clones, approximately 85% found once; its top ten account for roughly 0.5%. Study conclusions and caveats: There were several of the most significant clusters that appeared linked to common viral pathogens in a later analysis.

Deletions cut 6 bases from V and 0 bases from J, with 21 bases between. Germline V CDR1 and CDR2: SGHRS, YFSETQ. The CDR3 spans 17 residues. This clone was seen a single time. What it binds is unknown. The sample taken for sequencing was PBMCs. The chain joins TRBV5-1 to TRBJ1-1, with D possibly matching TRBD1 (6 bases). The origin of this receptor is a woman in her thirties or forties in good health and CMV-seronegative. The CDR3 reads CASIGQWTEPMNTEAFF. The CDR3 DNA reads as TGCGCCAGCATCGGTCAATGGACAGAGCCTATGAACACTGAAGCTTTCTTT.